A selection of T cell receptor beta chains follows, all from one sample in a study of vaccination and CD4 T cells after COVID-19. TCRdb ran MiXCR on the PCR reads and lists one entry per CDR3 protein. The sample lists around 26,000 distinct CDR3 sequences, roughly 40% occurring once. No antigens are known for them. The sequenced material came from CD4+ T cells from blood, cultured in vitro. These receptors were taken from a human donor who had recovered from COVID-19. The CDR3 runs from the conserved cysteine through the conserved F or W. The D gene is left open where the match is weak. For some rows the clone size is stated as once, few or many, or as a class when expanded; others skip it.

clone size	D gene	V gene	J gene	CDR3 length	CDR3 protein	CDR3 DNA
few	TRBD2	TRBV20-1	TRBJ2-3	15	CSAQIAGGPSDTQYF	TGCAGTGCTCAAATAGCGGGGGGGCCTTCAGATACGCAGTATTTT
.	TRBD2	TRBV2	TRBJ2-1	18	CASSEKTLAGVSYNEQFF	TGTGCCAGCAGTGAAAAAACGTTAGCGGGAGTCTCCTACAATGAGCAGTTCTTC
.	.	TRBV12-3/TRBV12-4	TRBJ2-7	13	CASSLLQPYEQYF	TGTGCCAGCAGTTTACTTCAACCCTACGAGCAGTACTTC
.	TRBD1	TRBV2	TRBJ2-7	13	CASSADRGHEQYF	TGTGCCAGCAGTGCGGACAGGGGGCACGAGCAGTACTTC
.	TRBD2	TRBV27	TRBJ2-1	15	CASSIAGGRYNEQFF	TGTGCCAGCAGTATAGCGGGAGGTCGATACAATGAGCAGTTCTTC
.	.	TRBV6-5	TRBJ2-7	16	CASSYSGQTPRGEQYF	TGTGCCAGCAGTTACTCAGGCCAGACACCCCGGGGCGAGCAGTACTTC
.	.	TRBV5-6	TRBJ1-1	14	CASSLASGGTEAFF	TGTGCCAGCAGCTTGGCCTCGGGGGGCACTGAAGCTTTCTTT
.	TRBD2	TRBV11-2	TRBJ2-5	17	CASSRLAGGSGGETQYF	TGTGCCAGCAGCCGACTAGCGGGAGGGTCGGGCGGTGAGACCCAGTACTTC
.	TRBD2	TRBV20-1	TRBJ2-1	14	CSAPTLAGTNEQFF	TGCAGTGCCCCGACTCTAGCGGGAACGAATGAGCAGTTCTTC
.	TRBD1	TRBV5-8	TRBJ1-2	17	CASSLPGQGFSNYGYTF	TGTGCCAGCAGCTTGCCGGGACAGGGATTCTCTAACTATGGCTACACCTTC
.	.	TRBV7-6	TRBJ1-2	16	CASSLGVPGLDYGYTF	TGTGCCAGCAGCTTAGGGGTCCCGGGACTGGACTATGGCTACACCTTC
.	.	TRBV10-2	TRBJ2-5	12	CASSEISETQYF	TGCGCCAGCAGTGAGATTTCTGAGACCCAGTACTTC
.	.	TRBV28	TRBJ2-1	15	CASSAWRSSYNEQFF	TGTGCCAGCAGTGCCTGGCGGAGCTCCTACAATGAGCAGTTCTTC
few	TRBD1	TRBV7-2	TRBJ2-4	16	CASSPRTGLNKNIQYF	TGTGCCAGCAGCCCCCGGACAGGACTCAACAAAAACATTCAGTACTTC
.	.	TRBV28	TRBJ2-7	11	CASENSYEQYF	TGTGCCAGCGAAAACTCCTACGAGCAGTACTTC
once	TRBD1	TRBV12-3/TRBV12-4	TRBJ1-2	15	CASSPRDRGNYGYTF	TGTGCCAGCAGCCCGAGGGACAGGGGGAACTATGGCTACACCTTC
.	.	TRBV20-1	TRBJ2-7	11	CSQQGGYEQYF	TGCAGTCAACAGGGTGGGTACGAGCAGTACTTC
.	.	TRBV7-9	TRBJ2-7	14	CASSPTGGTYEQYF	TGTGCCAGCAGCCCAACCGGGGGTACCTACGAGCAGTACTTC
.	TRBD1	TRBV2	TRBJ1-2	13	CASRGGQGRGYTF	TGTGCCAGCAGGGGGGGACAGGGCCGGGGCTACACCTTC
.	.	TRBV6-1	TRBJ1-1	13	CASSIQRGAEAFF	TGTGCCAGCAGTATTCAGAGGGGCGCTGAAGCTTTCTTT
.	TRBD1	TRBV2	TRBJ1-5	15	CASRQRGQGNQPQHF	TGTGCCAGCAGGCAAAGGGGACAGGGCAATCAGCCCCAGCATTTT
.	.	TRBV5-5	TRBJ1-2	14	CASSLAVPPYGYTF	TGTGCCAGCAGCTTGGCTGTCCCCCCCTATGGCTACACCTTC
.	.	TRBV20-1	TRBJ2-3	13	CSARTGSTDKQYF	TGCAGTGCTAGAACAGGGAGCACAGATAAGCAGTATTTT
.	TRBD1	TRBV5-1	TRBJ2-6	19	CASSTPGQGVGPGANVLTF	TGCGCCAGCAGCACACCGGGACAGGGGGTTGGCCCTGGGGCCAACGTCCTGACTTTC
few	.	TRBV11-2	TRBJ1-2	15	CASSSGGAWVYGYTF	TGTGCCAGCAGCTCGGGCGGGGCCTGGGTCTATGGCTACACCTTC
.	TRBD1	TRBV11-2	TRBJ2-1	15	CASSPRDRVYNEQFF	TGTGCCAGCAGCCCCCGGGACAGGGTCTACAATGAGCAGTTCTTC
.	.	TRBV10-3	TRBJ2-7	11	CAISGFYEQYF	TGTGCCATCAGTGGGTTCTACGAGCAGTACTTC
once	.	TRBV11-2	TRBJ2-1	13	CASSPPKYNEQFF	TGTGCCAGCAGCCCTCCAAAGTACAATGAGCAGTTCTTC
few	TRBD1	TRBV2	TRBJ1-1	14	CASSRQGVRTEAFF	TGTGCCAGCAGCAGACAGGGGGTAAGGACTGAAGCTTTCTTT
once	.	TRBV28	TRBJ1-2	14	CASSLSHREIGYTF	TGTGCCAGCAGTTTATCCCACAGGGAGATTGGCTACACCTTC
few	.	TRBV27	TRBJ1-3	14	CASSLAGQGNTIYF	TGTGCCAGCAGTTTAGCGGGACAAGGAAACACCATATATTTT
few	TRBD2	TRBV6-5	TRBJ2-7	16	CASSFVSGGPPYEQYF	TGTGCCAGCAGTTTTGTGTCGGGAGGGCCCCCCTACGAGCAGTACTTC
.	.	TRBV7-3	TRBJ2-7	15	CASSSSRRGTYEQYF	TGTGCCAGCAGCTCTAGCAGACGAGGGACCTACGAGCAGTACTTC
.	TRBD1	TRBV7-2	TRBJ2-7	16	CASSLHRTGGYGEQYF	TGTGCCAGCAGCCTTCACCGGACAGGGGGGTATGGCGAGCAGTACTTC
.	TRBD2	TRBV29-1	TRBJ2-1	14	CSVLLAGVYDEQFF	TGCAGCGTATTACTAGCGGGAGTTTATGATGAGCAGTTCTTC
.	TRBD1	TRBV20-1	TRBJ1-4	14	CSARETDRGKKLFF	TGCAGTGCTAGAGAGACGGACAGGGGAAAAAAACTGTTTTTT